This is a list of T cell receptor beta chains from one sample in a study of PD-L1 blockade in urothelial cancer. The method was immunoSEQ multiplex PCR; TCRdb's version includes in-frame clones alone and lacks a portion of them. Here the sample spans under 50,000 clones, 82% being singletons. The sample was PBMCs, taken around atezolizumab (anti-PD-L1) treatment. These receptors were obtained from a man aged 45-65 years with urothelial cancer. CDR3s include the opening cysteine and the closing phenylalanine or tryptophan. A D gene is named only where the DNA matches it firmly. The size field is filled for only some rows; it gives once, few, many or a size class.

TRBJ2-5	TRBV6-4	-	-	TGTGCCAGCAGTGTTTCCCATACTACAGAGACCCAGTACTTC	CASSVSHTTETQYF
TRBJ1-2	TRBV5-1	-	-	TGCGCCAGCAGCAATGGGGTAGGGGCTAACTATGGCTACACCTTC	CASSNGVGANYGYTF
TRBJ2-7	TRBV11-2	-	TRBD1	TGTGCCAGCAGCTCTTACAGGGGGCGAGTCAACGAGCAGTACTTC	CASSSYRGRVNEQYF
TRBJ1-5	TRBV7-6	-	-	TGTGCCAGCAGCTTAGGGACAGATAGCAATCAGCCCCAGCATTTT	CASSLGTDSNQPQHF
TRBJ1-4	TRBV4-1	-	-	TGCGCCAGCAGCCAAGGAGTCGGGGCAGGGGTGGGTAAGGGACTGTTTTTT	CASSQGVGAGVGKGLFF
TRBJ1-1	TRBV5-1	-	TRBD1	TGCGCCAGCAGCTTGGTGGGACAGGGGGCCGTAGCTTTCTTT	CASSLVGQGAVAFF
TRBJ1-4	TRBV4-1	-	TRBD1	TGCGCCAGCAGCCAAACACACCGAGCCGGGACAGGAGGAGAAAAACTGTTTTTT	CASSQTHRAGTGGEKLFF
TRBJ2-7	TRBV30	few	TRBD1	TGTGCCTGGAGCCGACAGGGGGTTTATGGCGTGGAGTACTTC	CAWSRQGVYGVEYF
TRBJ2-3	TRBV9	-	-	TGTGCCAGCAGCGTATCGGTCAACCAGGGCTTTGATACGCAGTATTTT	CASSVSVNQGFDTQYF
TRBJ1-2	TRBV6-1	-	-	TGTGCCAGCAGGTGGAACAGGGCCTTACGGGGCTACACCTTC	CASRWNRALRGYTF
TRBJ2-2	TRBV9	-	TRBD2	TGTGCCAGCAGCGTAGTTTCTAGCGGAAACACCGGGGAGCTGTTTTTT	CASSVVSSGNTGELFF
TRBJ2-5	TRBV5-1	-	TRBD2	TGCGCCAGCAGCCCCCTGACTAGCGGGGGGTACCAAGAGACCCAGTACTTC	CASSPLTSGGYQETQYF
TRBJ2-4	TRBV7-9	-	TRBD1	TGTGCCAGCAGCCGACAGGGGGCTGGGAACATTCAGTACTTC	CASSRQGAGNIQYF
TRBJ1-1	TRBV7-9	-	TRBD1	TGTGCCAGCAGCACACAGGGGATTGAAGCTTTCTTT	CASSTQGIEAFF
TRBJ1-1	TRBV9	-	-	TGTGCCAGCAGCGTAGATCCAGGGCGATTGGACACTGAAGCTTTCTTT	CASSVDPGRLDTEAFF
TRBJ1-1	TRBV30	-	-	TGTGCCTGGAGTCCACCGGGACTCTCGAACACTGAAGCTTTCTTT	CAWSPPGLSNTEAFF
TRBJ2-3	TRBV7-9	-	TRBD1	TGTGCCAGCAGCATAACAGGGGGAAACACAGATACGCAGTATTTT	CASSITGGNTDTQYF
TRBJ1-1	TRBV7-9	few	-	TGTGCCAGCAGCTTAGTCTCGGGAGCCAACACTGAAGCTTTCTTT	CASSLVSGANTEAFF
TRBJ2-1	TRBV5-1	-	-	TGCGCCAGCAGCTTGGGGAGCTCCGGAGTTCGCGAGCAGTTCTTC	CASSLGSSGVREQFF
TRBJ2-5	TRBV7-3	-	-	TGTGCCAGCAGCCCAAGGGGTGGCTGGGAGACCCAGTACTTC	CASSPRGGWETQYF
TRBJ1-4	TRBV2	-	-	TGTGCTTCCCGCTGGGCTGCAACTAATGAAAAACTGTTTTTT	CASRWAATNEKLFF
TRBJ2-5	TRBV10-3	-	-	TGTGCCATCAGTCCCAGCGTACAGACCCAGTACTTC	CAISPSVQTQYF
TRBJ1-5	TRBV27	-	-	TGTGCCAGCAGTTTATCGAGTACGGGATCAGGCCCCCAGCATTTT	CASSLSSTGSGPQHF
TRBJ2-5	TRBV7-2	-	TRBD2	TGTGCCAGCAGCCCCGGACTAGCTAGTCGAGGGACCCAGTACTTC	CASSPGLASRGTQYF
TRBJ1-4	TRBV7-9	-	TRBD1	TGTGCCAGCAGCCCTAGGGCGACAGGGAATGAAAAACTGTTTTTT	CASSPRATGNEKLFF
TRBJ1-1	TRBV5-1	-	TRBD1	TGCGCCAGCAGCTTGGAGGGGGCAAACACTGAAGCTTTCTTT	CASSLEGANTEAFF
TRBJ2-3	TRBV6-1	-	TRBD2	TGTGCCAGCAGTGAGCTCCTTGGCGGGAGTGGCACAGATACGCAGTATTTT	CASSELLGGSGTDTQYF
TRBJ2-7	TRBV30	-	TRBD2	TGTGCCTGGAGTCCTCTAGCGGGAGTATCCTACGAGCAGTACTTC	CAWSPLAGVSYEQYF